A single T cell receptor beta chain is shown here with its context. All enrollees were roughly 18 to 100 years old and from approximately 24 US areas. The CDR3 is 15 residues long. Deletions cut 0 bases from V and 2 bases from J, with 10 bases between. Germline V gene lookup returns CDR1 LGHNA and CDR2 YNFKEQ. The sample is drawn from a study of blood T cell repertoires in COVID-19. Looking at the study overall: The analysed material was cDNA or gDNA that came from T cells, B-cell-depleted T cells, or PBMCs.

As handled by the study authors: Researchers report that nucleated cell counts were estimated from reference gene primer amplification. Using immunoSEQ multiplex PCR, the repertoire was profiled, and TCRdb retains in-frame clones only, with some absent. V, J and clone size were drawn from that table, and D and trimming were deduced from the DNA. The sample lists about 150,000 clones, around 80% occurring once. The sequence derives from a woman in her forties or fifties who had recovered from COVID-19. The specimen was PBMCs or T cells enriched from blood (not recorded which). V usage is TRBV4-2 and J usage is TRBJ1-2; D ambiguous. The CDR3 sequence is CASSQDLEGNYGYTF. As DNA, the CDR3 is TGTGCCAGCAGCCAAGATTTAGAGGGAAACTATGGCTACACCTTC.